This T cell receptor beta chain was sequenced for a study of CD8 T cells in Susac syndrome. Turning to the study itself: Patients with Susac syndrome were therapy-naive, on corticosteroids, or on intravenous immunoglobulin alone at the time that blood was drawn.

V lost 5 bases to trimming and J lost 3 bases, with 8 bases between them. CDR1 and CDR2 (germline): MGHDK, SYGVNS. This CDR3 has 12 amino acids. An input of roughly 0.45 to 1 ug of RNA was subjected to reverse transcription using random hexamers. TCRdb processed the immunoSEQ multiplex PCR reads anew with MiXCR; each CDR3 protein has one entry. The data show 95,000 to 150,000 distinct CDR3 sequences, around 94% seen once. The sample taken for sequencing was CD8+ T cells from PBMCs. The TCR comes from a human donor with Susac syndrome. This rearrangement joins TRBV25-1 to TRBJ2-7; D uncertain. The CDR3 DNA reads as TGTGCCAGCAGTACACCAGACTACGAGCAGTACTTC. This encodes CASSTPDYEQYF.